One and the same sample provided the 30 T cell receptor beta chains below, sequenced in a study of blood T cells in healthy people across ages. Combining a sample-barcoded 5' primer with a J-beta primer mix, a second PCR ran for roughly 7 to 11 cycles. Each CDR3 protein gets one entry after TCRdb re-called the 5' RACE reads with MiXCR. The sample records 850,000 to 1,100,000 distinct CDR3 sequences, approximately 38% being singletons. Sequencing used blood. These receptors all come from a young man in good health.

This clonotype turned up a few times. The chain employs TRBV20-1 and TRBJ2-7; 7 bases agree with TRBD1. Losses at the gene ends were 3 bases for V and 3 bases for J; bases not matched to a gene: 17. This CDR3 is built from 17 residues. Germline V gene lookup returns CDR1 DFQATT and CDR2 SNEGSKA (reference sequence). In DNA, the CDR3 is TGCAGTGCTAGGAACACAAAGGGACAGCAGGGGGTCTACGAGCAGTACTTC. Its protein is CSARNTKGQQGVYEQYF.

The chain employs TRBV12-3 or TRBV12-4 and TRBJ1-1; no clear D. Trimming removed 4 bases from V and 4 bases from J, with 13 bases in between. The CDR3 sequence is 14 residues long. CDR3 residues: CASSSGQLSTEAFF. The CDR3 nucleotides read TGTGCCAGCAGTTCCGGGCAACTGAGCACTGAAGCTTTCTTT.

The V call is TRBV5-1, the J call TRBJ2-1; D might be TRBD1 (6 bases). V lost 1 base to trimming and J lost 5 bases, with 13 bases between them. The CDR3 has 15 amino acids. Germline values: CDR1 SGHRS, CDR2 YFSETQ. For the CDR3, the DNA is TGCGCCAGCAGCTTGTTTTGGACAGAAAACAATGAGCAGTTCTTC. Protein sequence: CASSLFWTENNEQFF.

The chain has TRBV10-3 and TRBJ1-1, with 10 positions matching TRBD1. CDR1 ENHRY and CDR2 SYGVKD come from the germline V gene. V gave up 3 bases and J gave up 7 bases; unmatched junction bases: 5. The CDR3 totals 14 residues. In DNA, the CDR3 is TGTGCCATCAGTGATGACAGGGGGCGAGGTGAAGCTTTCTTT. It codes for CAISDDRGRGEAFF.

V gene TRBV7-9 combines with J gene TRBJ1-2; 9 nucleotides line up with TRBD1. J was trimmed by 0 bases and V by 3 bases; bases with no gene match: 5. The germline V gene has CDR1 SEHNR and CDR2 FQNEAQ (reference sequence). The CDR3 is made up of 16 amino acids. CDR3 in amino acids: CASSFGTGTSNYGYTF. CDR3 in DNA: TGTGCCAGCAGCTTCGGGACAGGGACTTCTAACTATGGCTACACCTTC.

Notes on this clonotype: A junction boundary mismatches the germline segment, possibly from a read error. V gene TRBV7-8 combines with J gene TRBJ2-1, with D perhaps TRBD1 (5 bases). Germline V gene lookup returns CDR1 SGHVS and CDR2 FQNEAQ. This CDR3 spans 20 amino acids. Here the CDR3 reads CAGSTWSLKEGASSYNEQFF. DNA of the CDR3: TGTGCCGGCAGCACTTGGTCCCTTAAGGAAGGGGCAAGCTCCTACAATGAGCAGTTCTTC.

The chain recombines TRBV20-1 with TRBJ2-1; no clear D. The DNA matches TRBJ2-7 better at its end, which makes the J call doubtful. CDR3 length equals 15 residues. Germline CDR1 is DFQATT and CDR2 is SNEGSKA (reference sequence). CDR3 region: CSAPNPYAAYNEQYF. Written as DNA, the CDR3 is TGCAGTGCCCCAAACCCCTACGCGGCCTACAATGAGCAGTACTTC.

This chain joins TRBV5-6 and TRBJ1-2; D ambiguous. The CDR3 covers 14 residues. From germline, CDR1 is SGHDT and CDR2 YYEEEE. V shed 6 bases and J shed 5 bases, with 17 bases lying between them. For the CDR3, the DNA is TGTGCCAGCACCTTTTGGGAAGGGCTGTATGGCTACACCTTC. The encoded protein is CASTFWEGLYGYTF.

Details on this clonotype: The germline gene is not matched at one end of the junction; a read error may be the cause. Written as DNA, the CDR3 is TGTGCCAGCAGTGTAGGGGGGAGTCGGGAAAAACTGTTTTTT. This encodes CASSVGGSREKLFF. The chain is built from TRBV9 and TRBJ1-4, with D perhaps matching TRBD1 (6 bases). CDR3 length equals 14 residues. CDR1 and CDR2 from the germline V gene are SGDLS and YYNGEE.

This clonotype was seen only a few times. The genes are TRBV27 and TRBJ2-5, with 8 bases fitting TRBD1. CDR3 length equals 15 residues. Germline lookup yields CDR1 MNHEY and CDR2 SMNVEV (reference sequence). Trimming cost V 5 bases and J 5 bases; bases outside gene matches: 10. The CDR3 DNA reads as TGTGCCAGCAGTAATTGGGACAGGCAGGGGGAGACCCAGTACTTC. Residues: CASSNWDRQGETQYF.

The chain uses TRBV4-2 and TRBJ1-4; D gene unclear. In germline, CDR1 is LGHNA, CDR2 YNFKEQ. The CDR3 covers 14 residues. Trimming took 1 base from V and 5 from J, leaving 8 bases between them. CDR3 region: CASSQGQDNEKLFF. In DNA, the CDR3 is TGTGCCAGCAGCCAAGGGCAGGACAATGAAAAACTGTTTTTT.

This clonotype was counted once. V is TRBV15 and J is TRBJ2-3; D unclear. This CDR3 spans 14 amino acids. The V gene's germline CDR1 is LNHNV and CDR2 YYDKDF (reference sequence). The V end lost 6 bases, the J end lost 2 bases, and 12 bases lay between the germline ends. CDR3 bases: TGTGCCACCAGGACCCATTTATCCACAGATACGCAGTATTTT. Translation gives CATRTHLSTDTQYF.

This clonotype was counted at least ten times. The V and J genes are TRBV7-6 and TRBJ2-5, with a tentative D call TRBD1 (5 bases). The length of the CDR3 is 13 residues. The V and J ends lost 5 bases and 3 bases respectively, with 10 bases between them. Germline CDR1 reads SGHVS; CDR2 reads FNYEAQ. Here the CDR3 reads CASSVGVEETQYF. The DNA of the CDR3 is TGTGCCAGCAGCGTAGGGGTCGAAGAGACCCAGTACTTC.

CDR3 loop: CASRDRGTETQFF. The CDR3 region has the DNA TGTGCCAGCCGAGACAGGGGGACAGAGACCCAGTTCTTC. The rearrangement joins TRBV25-1 to TRBJ2-1; TRBD1 aligns across 9 bases. V lost 8 bases, J lost 13 bases, and 12 bases stayed unmatched. Germline V gives CDR1 MGHDK, CDR2 SYGVNS. This CDR3 spans 13 amino acids.

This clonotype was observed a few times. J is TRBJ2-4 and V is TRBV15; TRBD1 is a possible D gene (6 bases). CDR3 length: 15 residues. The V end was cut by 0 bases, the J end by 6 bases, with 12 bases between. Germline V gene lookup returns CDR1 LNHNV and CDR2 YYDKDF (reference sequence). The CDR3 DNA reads TGTGCCACCAGCAGAGAGCGGAACAGGGCAAACATTCAGTACTTC. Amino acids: CATSRERNRANIQYF.

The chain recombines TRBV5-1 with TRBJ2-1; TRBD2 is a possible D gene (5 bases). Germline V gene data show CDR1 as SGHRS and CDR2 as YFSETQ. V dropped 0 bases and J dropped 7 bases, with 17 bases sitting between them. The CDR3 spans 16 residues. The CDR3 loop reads CASSLAGLAGSNEQFF. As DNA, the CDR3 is TGCGCCAGCAGCTTGGCGGGTCTCGCGGGCAGTAATGAGCAGTTCTTC.

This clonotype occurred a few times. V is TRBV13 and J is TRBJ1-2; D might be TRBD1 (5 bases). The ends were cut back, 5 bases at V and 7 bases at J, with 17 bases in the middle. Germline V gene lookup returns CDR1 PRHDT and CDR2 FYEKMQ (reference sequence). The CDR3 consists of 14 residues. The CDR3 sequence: CASSQGRVGSGYTF. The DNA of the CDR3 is TGTGCCAGCAGCCAAGGCAGGGTCGGATCTGGCTACACCTTC.

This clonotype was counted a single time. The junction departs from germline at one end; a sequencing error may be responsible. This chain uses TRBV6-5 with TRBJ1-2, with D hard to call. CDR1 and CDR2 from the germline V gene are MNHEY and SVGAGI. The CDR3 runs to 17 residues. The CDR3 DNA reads TGTGCCAGCGGTTACTCGTCTGGCCCGCAAATTCTCTATGGCTACACCTTC. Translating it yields CASGYSSGPQILYGYTF.

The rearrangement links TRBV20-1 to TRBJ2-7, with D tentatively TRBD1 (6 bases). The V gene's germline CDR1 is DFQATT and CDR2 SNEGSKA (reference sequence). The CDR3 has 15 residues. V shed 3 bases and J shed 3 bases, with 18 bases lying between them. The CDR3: CSASGTRDMVYEQYF. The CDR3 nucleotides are TGCAGTGCTAGTGGGACCCGGGACATGGTCTACGAGCAGTACTTC.

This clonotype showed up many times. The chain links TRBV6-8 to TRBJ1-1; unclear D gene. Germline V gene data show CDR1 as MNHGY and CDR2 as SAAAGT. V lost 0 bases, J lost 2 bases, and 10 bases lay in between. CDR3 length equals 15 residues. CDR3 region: CASSYSGRLNTEAFF. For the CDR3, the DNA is TGTGCCAGCAGTTACTCGGGCAGGCTAAACACTGAAGCTTTCTTT.

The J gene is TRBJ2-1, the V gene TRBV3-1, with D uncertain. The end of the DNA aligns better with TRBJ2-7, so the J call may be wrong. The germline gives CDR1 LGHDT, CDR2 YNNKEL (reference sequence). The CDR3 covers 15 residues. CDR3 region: CASRSRDCSYNEQYF. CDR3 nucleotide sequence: TGTGCCAGCAGATCCAGAGACTGCTCCTACAATGAGCAGTACTTC.

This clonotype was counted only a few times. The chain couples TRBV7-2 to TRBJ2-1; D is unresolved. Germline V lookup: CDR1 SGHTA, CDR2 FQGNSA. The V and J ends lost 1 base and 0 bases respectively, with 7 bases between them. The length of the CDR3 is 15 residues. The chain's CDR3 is CASSLDTFSYNEQFF. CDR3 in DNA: TGTGCCAGCAGCTTAGATACGTTCTCCTACAATGAGCAGTTCTTC.

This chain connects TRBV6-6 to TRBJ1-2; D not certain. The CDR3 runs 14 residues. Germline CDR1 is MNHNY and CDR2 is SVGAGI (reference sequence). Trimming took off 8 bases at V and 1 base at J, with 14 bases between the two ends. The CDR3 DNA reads TGTGCCAGCGGTCCCACGCCGATTAACTATGGCTACACCTTC. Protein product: CASGPTPINYGYTF.

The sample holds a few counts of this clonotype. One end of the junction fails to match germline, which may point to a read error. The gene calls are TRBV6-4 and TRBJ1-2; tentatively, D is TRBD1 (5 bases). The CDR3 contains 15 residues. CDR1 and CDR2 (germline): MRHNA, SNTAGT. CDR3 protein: CASSDSGAANYGYTF. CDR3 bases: TGTGCCAGCAGCGACTCCGGGGCCGCTAACTATGGCTACACCTTC.

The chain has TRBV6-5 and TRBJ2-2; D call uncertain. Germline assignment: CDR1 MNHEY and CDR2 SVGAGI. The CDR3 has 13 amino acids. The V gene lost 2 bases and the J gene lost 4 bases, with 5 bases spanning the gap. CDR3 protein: CASSYVITGELFF. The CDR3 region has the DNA TGTGCCAGCAGTTACGTAATCACCGGGGAGCTGTTTTTT.

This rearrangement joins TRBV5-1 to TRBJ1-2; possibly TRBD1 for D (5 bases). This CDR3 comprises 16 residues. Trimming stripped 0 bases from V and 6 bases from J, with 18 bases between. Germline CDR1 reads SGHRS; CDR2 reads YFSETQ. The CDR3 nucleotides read TGCGCCAGCAGCTTGGTGTCGGGGGACCGGAGTAATGGCTACACCTTC. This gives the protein CASSLVSGDRSNGYTF.

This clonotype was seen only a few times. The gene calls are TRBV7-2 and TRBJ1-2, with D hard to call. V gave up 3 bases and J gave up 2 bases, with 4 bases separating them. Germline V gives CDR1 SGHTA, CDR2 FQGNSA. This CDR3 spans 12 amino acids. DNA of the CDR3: TGTGCCAGCAGCTTTATGAACTATGGCTACACCTTC. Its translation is CASSFMNYGYTF.

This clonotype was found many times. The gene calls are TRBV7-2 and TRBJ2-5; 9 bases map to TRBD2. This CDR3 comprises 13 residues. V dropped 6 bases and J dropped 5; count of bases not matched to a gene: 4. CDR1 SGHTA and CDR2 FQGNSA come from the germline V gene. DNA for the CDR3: TGTGCCAGCAGTTTGGGACTAGCTGAGACCCAGTACTTC. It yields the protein CASSLGLAETQYF.

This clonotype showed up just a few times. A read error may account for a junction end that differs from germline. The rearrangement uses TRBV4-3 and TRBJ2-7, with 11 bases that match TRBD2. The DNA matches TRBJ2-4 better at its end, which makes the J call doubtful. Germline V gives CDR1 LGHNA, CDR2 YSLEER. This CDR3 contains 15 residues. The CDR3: CASSQSSGGRYIQYF. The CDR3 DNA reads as TGCGCTAGCAGCCAATCTAGCGGGGGGCGGTACATTCAGTACTTC.

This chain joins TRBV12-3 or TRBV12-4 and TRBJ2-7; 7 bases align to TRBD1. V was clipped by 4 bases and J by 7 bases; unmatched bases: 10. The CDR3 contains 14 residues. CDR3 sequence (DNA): TGTGCCAGCAGTTGGCAGACAGGGAACAATGAGCAGTACTTC. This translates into CASSWQTGNNEQYF.